These 3 T cell receptor beta chains were all obtained from the same sample, sequenced in a study of blood T cell repertoires in COVID-19. The method was immunoSEQ multiplex PCR; TCRdb's version includes in-frame clones alone and lacks a portion of them. Of about 160,000 clones listed, roughly 80% were seen once; the top ten hold roughly 8.4%. The specimen was peripheral blood. These receptors were taken from a man aged 55 to 70 with acute or convalescent COVID-19.

The rearrangement links TRBV5-1 to TRBJ1-1; D not resolved. The CDR3 has 15 residues. The germline V gene encodes CDR1 SGHRS and CDR2 YFSETQ. V was cut by 0 bases and J by 1 base, with 10 bases left in between. DNA of the CDR3: TGCGCCAGCAGCTTGGCCGTTTCAGGGAACACTGAAGCTTTCTTT. Its translation: CASSLAVSGNTEAFF.

This clone was picked up a small number of times. This rearrangement joins TRBV6-5 to TRBJ1-3, with D perhaps matching TRBD1 (6 bases). The germline V gene has CDR1 MNHEY and CDR2 SVGAGI. The CDR3 sequence is 15 residues long. Trimming pared 6 bases from V and 0 bases from J, leaving 12 bases between. The CDR3 nucleotides read TGTGCCAGCAGCCCCGGACAGACCTCTGGAAACACCATATATTTT. This encodes CASSPGQTSGNTIYF.

V gene TRBV9 combines with J gene TRBJ2-2; D ambiguous. CDR1 and CDR2 (germline): SGDLS, YYNGEE. This CDR3 comprises 13 residues. V was clipped by 5 bases and J by 2 bases, with 7 bases between them. The CDR3: CASSATNTGELFF. The CDR3 DNA is TGTGCCAGCAGTGCTACTAACACCGGGGAGCTGTTTTTT.